The 9 T cell receptor beta chains in this list originate from one sample, sequenced in a study of technical replicates of blood from several donors. Assay: immunoSEQ multiplex PCR; the TCRdb copy retains only in-frame clones and omits some. The top ten clones hold over 0.2% of a sample with 65,000 to 80,000 clones, 95% to 98% of them seen once. The sequencing input was T cells isolated from PBMCs. The receptor set was obtained from a human donor in good health.

V is TRBV12-5 and J is TRBJ1-2, with D hard to call. Germline V gene sequence: CDR1 LGHNT, CDR2 FRNRAP. The germline V and J ends were trimmed by 1 base and 7 bases, with 13 bases remaining between them. The CDR3 length is 14 residues. CDR3 sequence: CASGLGAPLLGYTF. In DNA form, the CDR3 reads TGTGCTAGTGGTTTGGGGGCACCGCTTCTTGGCTACACCTTC. Looking up the rest from reference TRBV12-5 and TRBJ1-2 gives the full variable domain: DARVTQTPRHKVTEMGQEVTMRCQPILGHNTVFWYRQTMMQGLELLAYFRNRAPLDDSGMPKDRFSAEMPDATLATLKIQPSEPRDSAVYFCASGLGAPLLGYTFGSGTRLTVV.

This chain uses TRBV29-1 with TRBJ2-6; TRBD1 matches at 7 bases. The CDR3 runs 15 residues. Per germline, CDR1 SQVTM and CDR2 ANQGSEA. With V trimmed by 4 bases and J by 4 bases, 7 bases remained unmatched. For the CDR3, the DNA is TGCAGCGTTGCAAACAGGGGATCAGGGGCCAACGTCCTGACTTTC. Encoded protein: CSVANRGSGANVLTF.

The V gene is TRBV29-1, the J gene TRBJ2-5, with 12 bases identical to TRBD2. J was trimmed by 4 bases and V by 6 bases; bases with no gene match: 6. CDR1 and CDR2 (germline): SQVTM, ANQGSEA. The CDR3 is 14 amino acids. CDR3 sequence reads: CSVQTSGRLETQYF. CDR3 coding DNA: TGCAGCGTCCAGACTAGCGGGAGATTAGAGACCCAGTACTTC.

This sequence joins TRBV27 and TRBJ2-6; D is perhaps TRBD1 (6 bases). CDR1 MNHEY and CDR2 SMNVEV come from the germline V gene (reference sequence). Trimming left V 10 bases short and J 0 bases short, with 16 bases between. The CDR3 sequence is 16 residues long. The CDR3 loop reads CANTGHSFSGANVLTF. The CDR3, as DNA: TGTGCCAATACGGGACACTCATTCTCTGGGGCCAACGTCCTGACTTTC.

V is TRBV6-5 and J is TRBJ2-7; 7 nucleotides line up with TRBD2. Trimming took 2 bases from V and 4 from J; bases not matched to a gene: 8. Germline-derived CDR1 and CDR2 are MNHEY and SVGAGI. The CDR3 totals 15 residues. The CDR3 here is CASSYGSGEGYEQYF. Here the CDR3 DNA reads TGTGCCAGCAGTTACGGGTCCGGGGAGGGTTACGAGCAGTACTTC.

The chain employs TRBV2 and TRBJ1-1, with 8 bases fitting TRBD1. The CDR3 loop spans 18 amino acids. V gave up 3 bases and J gave up 4 bases; unmatched junction bases: 16. Germline CDR1 and CDR2: SNHLY and FYNNEI. CDR3 residues: CASSEGGWPGGRITEAFF. CDR3 nucleotide sequence: TGTGCCAGCAGTGAGGGGGGGTGGCCAGGGGGCCGGATCACTGAAGCTTTCTTT.

The gene calls are TRBV9 and TRBJ2-3; 9 nucleotides match TRBD2. The CDR3 is 16 residues long. V was pared by 0 bases and J by 3 bases, with 5 bases of the junction left unmatched. The V gene's germline CDR1 is SGDLS and CDR2 YYNGEE. The CDR3 reads CASSVGRLAGTDTQYF. CDR3 nucleotides: TGTGCCAGCAGCGTAGGTCGTCTAGCGGGAACAGATACGCAGTATTTT.

This rearrangement joins TRBV28 to TRBJ2-5; D is undetermined. CDR3 length: 11 amino acids. Germline V gene sequence: CDR1 MDHEN, CDR2 SYDVKM. The V gene lost 8 bases and the J gene lost 5 bases, with 9 bases spanning the gap. The CDR3, as DNA: TGTGCCAGCCGAGAGAGGGAGACCCAGTACTTC. Its translation: CASRERETQYF.

The chain employs TRBV2 and TRBJ1-1; D is unresolved. This CDR3 contains 15 residues. V dropped 8 bases and J dropped 5 bases, with 21 bases sitting between them. Germline CDR1 is SNHLY and CDR2 is FYNNEI. CDR3 sequence: CASGLRAAAVTEAFF. CDR3 nucleotides: TGTGCCAGCGGATTACGAGCGGCAGCTGTGACTGAAGCTTTCTTT.